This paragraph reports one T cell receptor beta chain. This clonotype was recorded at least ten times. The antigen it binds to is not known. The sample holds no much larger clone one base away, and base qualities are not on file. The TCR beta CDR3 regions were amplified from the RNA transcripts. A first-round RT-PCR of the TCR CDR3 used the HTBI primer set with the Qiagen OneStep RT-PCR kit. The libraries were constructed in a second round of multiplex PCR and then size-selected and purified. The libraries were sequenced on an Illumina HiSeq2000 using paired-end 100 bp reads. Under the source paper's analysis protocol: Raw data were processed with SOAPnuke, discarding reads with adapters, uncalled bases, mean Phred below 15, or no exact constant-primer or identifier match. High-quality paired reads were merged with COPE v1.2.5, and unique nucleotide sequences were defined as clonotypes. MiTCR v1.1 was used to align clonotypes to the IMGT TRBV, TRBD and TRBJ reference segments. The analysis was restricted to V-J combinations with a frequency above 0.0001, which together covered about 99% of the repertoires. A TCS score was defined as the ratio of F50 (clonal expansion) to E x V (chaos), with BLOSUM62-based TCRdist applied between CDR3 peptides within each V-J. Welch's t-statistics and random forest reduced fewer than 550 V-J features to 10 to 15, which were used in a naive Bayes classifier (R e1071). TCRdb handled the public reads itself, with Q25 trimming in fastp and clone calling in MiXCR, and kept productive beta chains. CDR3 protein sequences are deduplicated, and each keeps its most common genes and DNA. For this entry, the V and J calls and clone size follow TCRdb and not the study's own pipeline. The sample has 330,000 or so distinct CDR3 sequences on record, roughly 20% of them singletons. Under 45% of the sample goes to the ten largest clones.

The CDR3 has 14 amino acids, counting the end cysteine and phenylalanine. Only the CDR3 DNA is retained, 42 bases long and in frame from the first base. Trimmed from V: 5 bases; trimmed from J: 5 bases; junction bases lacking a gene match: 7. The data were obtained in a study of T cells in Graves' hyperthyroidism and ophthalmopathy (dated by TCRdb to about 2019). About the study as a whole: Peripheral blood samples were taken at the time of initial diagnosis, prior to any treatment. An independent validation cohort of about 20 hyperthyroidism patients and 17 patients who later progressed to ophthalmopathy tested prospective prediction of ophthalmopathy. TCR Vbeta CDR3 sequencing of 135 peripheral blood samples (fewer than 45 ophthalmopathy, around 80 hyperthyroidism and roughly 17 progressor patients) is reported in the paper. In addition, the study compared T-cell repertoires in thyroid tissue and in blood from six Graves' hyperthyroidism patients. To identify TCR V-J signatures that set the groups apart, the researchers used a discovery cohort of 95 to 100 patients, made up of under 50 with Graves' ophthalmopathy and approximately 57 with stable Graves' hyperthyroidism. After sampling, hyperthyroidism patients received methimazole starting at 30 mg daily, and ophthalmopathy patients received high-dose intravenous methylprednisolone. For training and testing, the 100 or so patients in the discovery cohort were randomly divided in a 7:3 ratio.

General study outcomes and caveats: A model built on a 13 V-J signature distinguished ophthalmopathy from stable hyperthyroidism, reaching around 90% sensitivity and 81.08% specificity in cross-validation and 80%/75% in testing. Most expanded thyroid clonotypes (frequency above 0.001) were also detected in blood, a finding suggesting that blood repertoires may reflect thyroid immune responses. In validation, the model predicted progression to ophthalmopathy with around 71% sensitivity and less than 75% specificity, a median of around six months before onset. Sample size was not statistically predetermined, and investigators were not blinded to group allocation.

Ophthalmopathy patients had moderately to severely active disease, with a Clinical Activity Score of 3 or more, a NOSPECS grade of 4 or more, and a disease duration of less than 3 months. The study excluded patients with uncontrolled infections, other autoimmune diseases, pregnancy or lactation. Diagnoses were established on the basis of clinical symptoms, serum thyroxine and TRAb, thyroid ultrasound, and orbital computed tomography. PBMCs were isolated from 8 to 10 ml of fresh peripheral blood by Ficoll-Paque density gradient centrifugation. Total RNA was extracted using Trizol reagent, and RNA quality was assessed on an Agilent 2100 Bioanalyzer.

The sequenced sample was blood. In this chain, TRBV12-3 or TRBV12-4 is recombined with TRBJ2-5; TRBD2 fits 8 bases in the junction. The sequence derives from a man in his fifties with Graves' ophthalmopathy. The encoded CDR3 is CASSRRGGEETQYF. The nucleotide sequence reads TGTGCCAGCAGTCGCCGGGGGGGGGAGGAGACCCAGTACTTC.